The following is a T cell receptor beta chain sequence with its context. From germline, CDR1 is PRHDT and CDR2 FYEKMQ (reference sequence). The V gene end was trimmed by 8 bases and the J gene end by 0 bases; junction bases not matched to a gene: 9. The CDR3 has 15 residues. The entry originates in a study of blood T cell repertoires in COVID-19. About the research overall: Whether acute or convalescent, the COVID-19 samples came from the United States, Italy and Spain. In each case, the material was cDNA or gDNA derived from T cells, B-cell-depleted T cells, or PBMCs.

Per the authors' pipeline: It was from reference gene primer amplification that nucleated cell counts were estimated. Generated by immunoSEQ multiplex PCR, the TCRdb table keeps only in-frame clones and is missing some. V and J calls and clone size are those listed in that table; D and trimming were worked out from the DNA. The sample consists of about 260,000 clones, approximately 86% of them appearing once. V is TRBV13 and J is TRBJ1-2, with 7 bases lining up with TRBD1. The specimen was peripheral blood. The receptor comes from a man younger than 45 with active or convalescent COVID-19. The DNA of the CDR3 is TGTGCCAGCCGACTCAGGGGGGCGACTAACTATGGCTACACCTTC. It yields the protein CASRLRGATNYGYTF.